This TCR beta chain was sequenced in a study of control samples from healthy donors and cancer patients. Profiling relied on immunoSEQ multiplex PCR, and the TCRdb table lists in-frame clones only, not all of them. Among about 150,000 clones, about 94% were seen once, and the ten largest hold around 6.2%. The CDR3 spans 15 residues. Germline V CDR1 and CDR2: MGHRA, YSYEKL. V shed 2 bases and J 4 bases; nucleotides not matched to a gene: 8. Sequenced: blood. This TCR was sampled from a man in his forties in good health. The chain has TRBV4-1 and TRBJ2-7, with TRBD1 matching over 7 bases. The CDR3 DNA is TGCGCCAGCAGCCAAAGCCCAGGGGGAGCGTACGAGCAGTACTTC. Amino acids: CASSQSPGGAYEQYF.